The clone carrying this TCR beta chain was counted at least ten times. The sample belongs to a study of T-cell reconstitution after alpha-beta-depleted transplantation in children. As it was prepared, the TCRbeta library received unique molecular identifiers. TCRdb redid the calling of the PCR reads with MiXCR, one entry per CDR3 protein. The sample records approximately 83,000 distinct CDR3 sequences, roughly 8% being singletons. Per the germline V gene, CDR1 is SQVTM and CDR2 is ANQGSEA. The CDR3 consists of 13 residues. The germline V and J ends were trimmed by 7 bases and 2 bases, with 14 bases remaining between them.

This sequence originates from a human donor who donated a stem cell graft to a child with congenital amegakaryocytic thrombocytopenia. Specimen: PBMCs from the stem cell graft donor, collected from the stem cell graft. V and J are TRBV29-1 and TRBJ1-1; TRBD1 might be the D (6 bases). The CDR3 region has the DNA TGCAGCGGGACAGACAGACCCAACACTGAAGCTTTCTTT. Amino acids: CSGTDRPNTEAFF. Full variable domain (rest looked up from reference TRBV29-1 and TRBJ1-1): SAVISQKPSRDICQRGTSLTIQCQVDSQVTMMFWYRQQPGQSLTLIATANQGSEATYESGFVIDKFPISRPNLTFSTLTVSNMSPEDSSIYLCSGTDRPNTEAFFGQGTRLTVV.